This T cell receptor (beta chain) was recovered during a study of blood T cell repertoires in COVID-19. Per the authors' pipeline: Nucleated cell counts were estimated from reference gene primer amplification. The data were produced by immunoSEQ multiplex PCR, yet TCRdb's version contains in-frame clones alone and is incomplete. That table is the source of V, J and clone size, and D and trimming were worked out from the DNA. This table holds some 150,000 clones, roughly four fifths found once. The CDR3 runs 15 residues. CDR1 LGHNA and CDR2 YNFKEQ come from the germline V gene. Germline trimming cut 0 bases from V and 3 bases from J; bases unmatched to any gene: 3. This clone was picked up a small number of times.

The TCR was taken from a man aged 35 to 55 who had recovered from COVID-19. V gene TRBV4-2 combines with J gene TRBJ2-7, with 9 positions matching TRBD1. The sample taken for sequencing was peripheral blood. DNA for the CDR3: TGTGCCAGCAGCCAAGATGAGACAGGGGGCTACGAGCAGTACTTC. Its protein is CASSQDETGGYEQYF.